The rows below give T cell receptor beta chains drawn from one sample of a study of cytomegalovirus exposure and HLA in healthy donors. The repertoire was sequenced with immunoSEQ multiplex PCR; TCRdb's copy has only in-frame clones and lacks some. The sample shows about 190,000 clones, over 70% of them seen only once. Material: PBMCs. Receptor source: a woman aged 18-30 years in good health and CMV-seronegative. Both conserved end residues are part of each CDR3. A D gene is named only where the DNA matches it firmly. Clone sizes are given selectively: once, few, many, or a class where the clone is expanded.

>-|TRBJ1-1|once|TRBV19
CASSKTGNTEAFF
TGTGCCAGTAGTAAAACAGGGAACACTGAAGCTTTCTTT
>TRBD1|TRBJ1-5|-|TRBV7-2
CASSPGGNQPQHF
TGTGCCAGCAGTCCAGGGGGGAATCAGCCCCAGCATTTT
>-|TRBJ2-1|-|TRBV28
CASSLSRGQLGTYNEQFF
TGTGCCAGCAGTTTATCCCGGGGACAACTTGGCACCTACAATGAGCAGTTCTTC
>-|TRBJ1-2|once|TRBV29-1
CSVEEGREGDYGYTF
TGCAGCGTTGAAGAGGGGAGGGAGGGTGACTATGGCTACACCTTC
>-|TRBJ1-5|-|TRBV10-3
CATKTEQGNQPQHF
TGTGCCACCAAAACTGAACAGGGAAATCAGCCCCAGCATTTT
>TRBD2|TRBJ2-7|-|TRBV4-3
CASSQGASGRNEQYF
TGCGCCAGCAGCCAAGGTGCTAGCGGGAGGAACGAGCAGTACTTC
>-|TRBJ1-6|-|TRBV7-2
CASSLFQFRTVKDSPLHF
TGTGCCAGCAGTTTATTCCAATTTAGGACAGTAAAAGATTCACCCCTCCACTTT
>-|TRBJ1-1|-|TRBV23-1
CASRKGSGEGNTEAFF
TGCGCCAGCAGAAAGGGTTCTGGGGAGGGGAACACTGAAGCTTTCTTT
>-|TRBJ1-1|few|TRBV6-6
CASSQAGNTEAFF
TGTGCCAGCAGCCAGGCGGGGAACACTGAAGCTTTCTTT
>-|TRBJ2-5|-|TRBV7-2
CAISRGAQETQYF
TGTGCCATTTCACGGGGGGCCCAAGAGACCCAGTACTTC
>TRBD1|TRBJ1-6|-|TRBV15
CATSRPYPGTGVSPLHF
TGTGCCACCAGCAGACCGTATCCCGGGACAGGGGTTTCACCCCTCCACTTT
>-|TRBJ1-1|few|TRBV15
CATSGAGTEAFF
TGTGCCACCAGCGGGGCCGGGACTGAAGCTTTCTTT
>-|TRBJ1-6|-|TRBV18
CASSSQGSSYNSPLHF
TGTGCCAGCTCCTCACAGGGTTCCTCCTATAATTCACCCCTCCACTTT
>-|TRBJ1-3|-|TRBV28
CASSGRGGSSGNTIYF
TGTGCCAGCAGTGGGCGGGGGGGAAGCTCTGGAAACACCATATATTTT
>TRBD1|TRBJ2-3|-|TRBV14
CASSQRQGAVGDTQYF
TGTGCCAGCAGCCAGAGACAGGGTGCCGTTGGGGATACGCAGTATTTT
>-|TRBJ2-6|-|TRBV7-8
CASSVKVRGQVHSGANVLTF
TGTGCCAGCAGCGTAAAGGTCAGGGGTCAGGTGCACTCTGGGGCCAACGTCCTGACTTTC
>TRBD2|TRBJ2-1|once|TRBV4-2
CASSPNPLAGGRNEQFF
TGTGCCAGCAGCCCGAACCCGCTAGCGGGAGGGCGGAATGAGCAGTTCTTC
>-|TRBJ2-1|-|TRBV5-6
CASSLAVSGNEQFF
TGTGCCAGCAGCTTGGCGGTTAGCGGCAATGAGCAGTTCTTC
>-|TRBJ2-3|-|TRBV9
CASSVEGQSGADTQYF
TGTGCCAGCAGCGTAGAGGGACAGTCGGGGGCAGATACGCAGTATTTT
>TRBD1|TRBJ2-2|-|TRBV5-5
CASSLEGGQGTGELFF
TGTGCCAGCAGCCTAGAAGGGGGACAGGGGACCGGGGAGCTGTTTTTT
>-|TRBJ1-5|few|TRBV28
CASSYLGGQPQHF
TGTGCCAGCAGCTACCTGGGCGGGCAGCCCCAGCATTTT
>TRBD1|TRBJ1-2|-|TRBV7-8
CASSLSDRANYGYTF
TGTGCCAGCAGCCTCAGTGACAGGGCTAACTATGGCTACACCTTC